Sequencing of this T cell receptor beta chain was carried out in a study of blood T cell repertoires in COVID-19. TCRdb's copy holds only in-frame clones and misses some; the assay was immunoSEQ multiplex PCR. This table has 160,000 or so clones, around 84% appearing once. The sample comprised PBMCs or T cells enriched from blood (not recorded which). The clonotype originates from a woman aged 45-65 years who had recovered from COVID-19.

The CDR3 DNA follows: TGTGCCAGCAGCTTAGCGGGTGGGACAGGGATCAATGAGCAGTTCTTC. Its protein is CASSLAGGTGINEQFF. The chain carries TRBV7-9 and TRBJ2-1, with 9 bases identical to TRBD1. V was pared by 0 bases and J by 6 bases, with 6 bases of the junction left unmatched. Germline lookup yields CDR1 SEHNR and CDR2 FQNEAQ (reference sequence). The CDR3 covers 16 residues.